The 16 T cell receptor beta chains reported below all come from one sample, sequenced in a study of shared clonotypes between healthy human individuals. Assay used: immunoSEQ multiplex PCR; TCRdb lists only in-frame clones, some missing. The sample lists 550,000 to 800,000 clones; approximately 79% were seen once. Sequencing was done on a sample of memory CD4+ T cells sorted from blood. Subset in this sample: CD45RA-negative fraction. The receptors shown here come from a woman aged 25 to 39 in good health.

J is TRBJ2-7 and V is TRBV4-2; TRBD2 might be the D (6 bases). Between the trimmed V and J ends, which lost 0 bases and 6 bases, there was a span of 15 bases. The CDR3 has 15 residues. The germline V gene encodes CDR1 LGHNA and CDR2 YNFKEQ. The CDR3 here is CASSQDIASGLEQYF. Written as DNA, the CDR3 is TGTGCCAGCAGCCAAGATATCGCAAGCGGGCTCGAGCAGTACTTC.

This clone showed up just a few times. The J gene is TRBJ2-3, the V gene TRBV5-8; D remains unclear. This CDR3 has 15 amino acids. V shed 0 bases and J shed 6 bases, with 14 bases lying between them. CDR1 is SGHTS and CDR2 is YDEGEE in the germline V gene. As DNA, the CDR3 is TGTGCCAGCAGCTTGGCAGGTTATTTTGCGGATACGCAGTATTTT. It yields the protein CASSLAGYFADTQYF.

The chain is built from TRBV18 and TRBJ2-1; D may be TRBD2 (5 bases). Germline V gene sequence: CDR1 KGHSH, CDR2 LQKENI. Trimming took 3 bases from V and 7 from J, leaving 10 bases between them. The CDR3 extends over 13 amino acids. CDR3 protein: CASSPTEGNEQFF. The CDR3 region has the DNA TGTGCCAGCTCACCCACTGAGGGTAATGAGCAGTTCTTC. The variable domain in full, with the rest retrieved from reference TRBV18 and TRBJ2-1, is NAGVMQNPRHLVRRRGQEARLRCSPMKGHSHVYWYRQLPEEGLKFMVYLQKENIIDESGMPKERFSAEFPKEGPSILRIQQVVRGDSAAYFCASSPTEGNEQFFGPGTRLTVL.

The chain links TRBV6-1 to TRBJ1-5; 7 bases align to TRBD1. CDR3 length: 16 residues. Germline CDR1 and CDR2: MNHNS and SASEGT. Trimming cost V 2 bases and J 5 bases; bases outside gene matches: 9. CDR3 in DNA: TGTGCCAGCAGTGAACGGTCGACAGGGAATTATCAGCCCCAGCATTTT. Translating gives CASSERSTGNYQPQHF.

The chain combines TRBV28 with TRBJ1-2; TRBD1 matches at 8 bases. This CDR3 contains 12 residues. Germline V CDR1 and CDR2: MDHEN, SYDVKM. The V and J ends lost 10 bases and 4 bases, in that order; junction bases with no gene match: 5. The chain's CDR3 is CATRQGTYGYTF. The CDR3 bases are TGTGCCACCAGACAGGGGACCTATGGCTACACCTTC.

This CDR3 is CASSIDSGSLNEQFF. The CDR3, as DNA: TGCGCCAGCAGCATTGATAGCGGGAGTTTAAATGAGCAGTTCTTC. V and J are TRBV5-1 and TRBJ2-1; 9 nucleotides match TRBD2. Germline CDR1 reads SGHRS; CDR2 reads YFSETQ. The ends lost 4 bases at V and 7 bases at J; junction bases unmatched: 9. The CDR3 has 15 amino acids.

As concerns this clone: The same CDR3 is also encoded by other DNA sequences in this sample. V gene TRBV4-1 combines with J gene TRBJ2-5, with 9 bases lining up with TRBD1. The J segment lost 5 bases and the V segment lost 3 bases, leaving 7 bases of the junction unmatched. The CDR3 extends over 15 amino acids. CDR1 is MGHRA, CDR2 YSYEKL, per germline. The CDR3 DNA sequence: TGCGCCAGCAGCCAGGGGGACAGGGCGTGGGAGACCCAGTACTTC. Protein product: CASSQGDRAWETQYF.

This chain connects TRBV5-1 to TRBJ2-7; TRBD1 aligns across 10 bases. The CDR3 loop spans 17 amino acids. Unmatched junction bases numbered 12, after V lost 0 bases and J lost 6 bases. The germline CDR1 and CDR2 sequences are SGHRS and YFSETQ. The CDR3 DNA is TGCGCCAGCAGCTTGGTATTAGGGACAGGGGCGGCTTTCGAGCAGTACTTC. This translates into CASSLVLGTGAAFEQYF.

The V and J genes are TRBV6-5 and TRBJ2-2; no reliable D call. The V gene lost 0 bases and the J gene lost 2 bases, with 7 bases spanning the gap. The germline CDR1 and CDR2 sequences are MNHEY and SVGAGI. The length of the CDR3 is 15 residues. The CDR3 nucleotides read TGTGCCAGCAGTTACTCGGGCAGAAACACCGGGGAGCTGTTTTTT. It yields the protein CASSYSGRNTGELFF.

This clone was found a few times. CDR3: CASSEGTVSSAFF. CDR3 in DNA: TGTGCCAGCAGTGAAGGGACAGTCTCGAGTGCTTTCTTT. The rearrangement uses TRBV25-1 and TRBJ1-1, with 7 bases identical to TRBD1. Trimming at V came to 2 bases and at J to 11 bases, leaving 8 bases not matched to a gene. The CDR3 runs 13 residues. Per the germline V gene, CDR1 is MGHDK and CDR2 is SYGVNS.

This rearrangement joins TRBV30 to TRBJ1-1; TRBD1 is a possible D gene (5 bases). Germline V gene lookup returns CDR1 GTSNPN and CDR2 SVGIG (reference sequence). This CDR3 contains 14 residues. Trimming took 2 bases from V and 3 from J, leaving 13 bases between them. CDR3 coding DNA: TGTGCCTGGAGTAATACGGGGGGTGACACTGAAGCTTTCTTT. This gives the protein CAWSNTGGDTEAFF.

This clone was detected only a few times. V gene TRBV29-1 combines with J gene TRBJ2-7; TRBD2 agrees at 8 bases. J lost 3 bases, V lost 6 bases, and 10 bases had no gene match. CDR1 is SQVTM and CDR2 is ANQGSEA in the germline V gene. The CDR3 consists of 14 residues. CDR3 amino acids: CSVAGTSLNYEQYF. The CDR3 coding sequence is TGCAGCGTCGCCGGGACTAGTTTGAACTACGAGCAGTACTTC.

V is TRBV7-2 and J is TRBJ2-7; the match to TRBD2 covers 8 bases. CDR3 length: 15 residues. V shed 4 bases and J 1 base; nucleotides not matched to a gene: 6. The germline gives CDR1 SGHTA, CDR2 FQGNSA. The CDR3 DNA sequence: TGTGCCAGCAGCTCCGGTCCGGGAGGGTCCTACGAGCAGTACTTC. Protein: CASSSGPGGSYEQYF. The full variable domain, with the rest looked up from reference TRBV7-2 and TRBJ2-7, is GAGVSQSPSNKVTEKGKDVELRCDPISGHTALYWYRQSLGQGLEFLIYFQGNSAPDKSGLPSDRFSAERTGGSVSTLTIQRTQQEDSAVYLCASSSGPGGSYEQYFGPGTRLTVT.

V gene TRBV27 combines with J gene TRBJ1-1, with 11 bases matching TRBD1. CDR3 length: 15 amino acids. From germline, CDR1 is MNHEY and CDR2 SMNVEV (reference sequence). With V trimmed by 1 base and J by 5 bases, 3 bases remained unmatched. CDR3 amino acids: CASSLYRDRGTEAFF. In DNA form, the CDR3 reads TGTGCCAGCAGTTTATACCGGGACAGGGGGACTGAAGCTTTCTTT.

The chain links TRBV18 to TRBJ2-7, with TRBD1 matching over 9 bases. Germline V gene sequence: CDR1 KGHSH, CDR2 LQKENI. The CDR3 covers 14 residues. Trimming cost V 4 bases and J 7 bases; bases outside gene matches: 8. In DNA, the CDR3 is TGTGCCAGCTCACAGGGACAGGGCGGTGGGGAGCAGTACTTC. Protein product: CASSQGQGGGEQYF. The whole variable domain, filled in from reference TRBV18 and TRBJ2-7, reads NAGVMQNPRHLVRRRGQEARLRCSPMKGHSHVYWYRQLPEEGLKFMVYLQKENIIDESGMPKERFSAEFPKEGPSILRIQQVVRGDSAAYFCASSQGQGGGEQYFGPGTRLTVT.

The chain recombines TRBV30 with TRBJ2-7, with 9 bases identical to TRBD2. The CDR3 runs 14 residues. Germline assignment: CDR1 GTSNPN and CDR2 SVGIG (reference sequence). The trim removed 7 bases at V and 1 base at J, leaving 8 bases unmatched. The CDR3 sequence: CASYETSGSYEQYF. The CDR3 DNA is TGTGCCTCCTATGAGACTAGCGGTTCCTACGAGCAGTACTTC.